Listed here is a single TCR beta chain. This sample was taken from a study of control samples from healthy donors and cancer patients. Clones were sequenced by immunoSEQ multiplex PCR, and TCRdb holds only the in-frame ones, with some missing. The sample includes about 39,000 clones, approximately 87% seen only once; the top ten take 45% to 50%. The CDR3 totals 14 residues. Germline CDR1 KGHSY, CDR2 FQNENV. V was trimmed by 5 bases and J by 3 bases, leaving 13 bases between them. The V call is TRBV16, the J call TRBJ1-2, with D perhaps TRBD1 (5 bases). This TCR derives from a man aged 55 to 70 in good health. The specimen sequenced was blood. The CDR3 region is CASSYRDWDYGYTF. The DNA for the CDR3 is TGTGCCAGCAGCTACCGGGACTGGGACTATGGCTACACCTTC.